This passage covers 22 T cell receptor beta chains from one sample sequenced in a study of beta chain features in type 1 diabetes. The authors reverse transcribed all of the isolated RNA, so sequencing captured expressed TCRB transcripts. Here immunoSEQ multiplex PCR was the method, and the copy in TCRdb shows in-frame clones only, minus some. The sample lists 900,000 or so clones, roughly 17% occurring once. Sequencing input: naive CD4+ T cells from blood. The origin of the receptors is a woman aged 18-35 years in good health.

This clone came up a few times. The CDR3 DNA follows: TGTGCCAGCAGCCAAGAGGTTCTAGCGGGGGAGCAGTTCTTC. Its translation: CASSQEVLAGEQFF. The chain has TRBV4-2 and TRBJ2-1; TRBD2 matches 9 bases. Trimming took 0 bases from V and 10 from J; bases not matched to a gene: 4. This CDR3 is built from 14 residues. In germline, CDR1 is LGHNA, CDR2 YNFKEQ.

V and J are TRBV5-1 and TRBJ2-5; 7 bases agree with TRBD1. With V trimmed by 7 bases and J by 4 bases, 13 bases remained unmatched. The CDR3 has 15 residues. Germline V gives CDR1 SGHRS, CDR2 YFSETQ. As DNA, the CDR3 is TGCGCCAGCCAGGAAAGACAGGGCTTCGGAGAGACCCAGTACTTC. As protein: CASQERQGFGETQYF.

This clone was detected a few times. CDR3 sequence (DNA): TGCGCCAGCAGCGCCCTGACAGGGACGAGCTCCTACGAGCAGTACTTC. It specifies CASSALTGTSSYEQYF. This chain joins TRBV5-1 and TRBJ2-7; 7 nucleotides line up with TRBD1. CDR3 size: 16 residues. V lost 4 bases and J lost 0; bases outside the gene matches: 10. CDR1 is SGHRS, CDR2 YFSETQ, per germline.

The genes are TRBV28 and TRBJ2-2; D might be TRBD1 (5 bases). CDR1 is MDHEN, CDR2 SYDVKM, per germline. There are 15 residues in the CDR3. V dropped 5 bases and J dropped 0 bases, with 10 bases sitting between them. The CDR3 DNA reads TGTGCCAGCAGTCTCTTGGACACGAACACCGGGGAGCTGTTTTTT. Translating gives CASSLLDTNTGELFF.

This clone was recorded a few times. The V and J genes are TRBV19 and TRBJ2-7; possibly TRBD1 for D (5 bases). The CDR3 loop spans 14 amino acids. V was pared by 5 bases and J by 4 bases, with 15 bases between. From germline, CDR1 is LNHDA and CDR2 SQIVND (reference sequence). The CDR3 sequence: CASSPQGLSYEQYF. In DNA, the CDR3 is TGTGCCAGTAGTCCGCAGGGCTTGAGTTACGAGCAGTACTTC.

The table lists this clone with a few counts. V is TRBV7-9 and J is TRBJ2-7; D is unresolved. Germline CDR1 SEHNR, CDR2 FQNEAQ (reference sequence). The CDR3 is made up of 13 amino acids. The germline V and J ends were trimmed by 5 bases and 5 bases, with 13 bases remaining between them. The CDR3 bases are TGTGCCAGCAGCCCTCCCGGTATACACGAGCAGTACTTC. It translates to CASSPPGIHEQYF. Complete variable domain (other parts from reference TRBV7-9 and TRBJ2-7): DTGVSQNPRHKITKRGQNVTFRCDPISEHNRLYWYRQTLGQGPEFLTYFQNEAQLEKSRLLSDRFSAERPKGSFSTLEIQRTEQGDSAMYLCASSPPGIHEQYFGPGTRLTVT.

V usage is TRBV10-1 and J usage is TRBJ2-1; 7 positions match TRBD2. J lost 3 bases, V lost 0 bases, and 5 bases had no gene match. The CDR3 totals 16 residues. Germline V gives CDR1 WNHNN, CDR2 SYGVQD (reference sequence). The CDR3 spells CASSESSLAVYNEQFF. CDR3 nucleotide sequence: TGCGCCAGCAGTGAGTCGTCTCTAGCGGTCTACAATGAGCAGTTCTTC.

The gene calls are TRBV6-5 and TRBJ1-1; a possible D gene is TRBD1 (5 bases). The CDR3 contains 15 residues. V was pared by 2 bases and J by 1 base, with 11 bases between. Germline CDR1 is MNHEY and CDR2 is SVGAGI. In nucleotides, the CDR3 is TGTGCCAGCAGTTACCAGGGACGGCGGAACACTGAAGCTTTCTTT. This codes for CASSYQGRRNTEAFF.

The rearrangement joins TRBV28 to TRBJ2-1, with D unclear. CDR1 and CDR2 (germline): MDHEN, SYDVKM. The CDR3 has 13 residues. Trimming shortened V by 6 bases and J by 9 bases, and 15 bases separated the two germline ends. The CDR3 nucleotides are TGTGCCAGCAGAGGTACGAGACCCGTTGAGCAGTTCTTC. Translating gives CASRGTRPVEQFF.

This clone was seen only a few times. The J gene is TRBJ1-1, the V gene TRBV7-9; D is unresolved. The CDR3 totals 13 residues. V lost 5 bases, J lost 3 bases, and 10 bases lay in between. Germline CDR1 reads SEHNR; CDR2 reads FQNEAQ (reference sequence). CDR3 region: CASSPYRDTEAFF. CDR3 nucleotides: TGTGCCAGCAGCCCCTATCGCGACACTGAAGCTTTCTTT.

Comments on this clone: The sample contains more than one DNA sequence encoding this CDR3. The CDR3 sequence: CASSVGGTGANVLTF. CDR3 bases: TGTGCCAGCAGCGTCGGGGGGACTGGGGCCAACGTCCTGACTTTC. The chain couples TRBV9 to TRBJ2-6; 7 nucleotides match TRBD2. CDR1 and CDR2 (germline): SGDLS, YYNGEE. CDR3 length equals 15 residues. V lost 2 bases to trimming and J lost 2 bases; unmatched junction nucleotides: 1.

This rearrangement joins TRBV5-6 to TRBJ2-7, with D unresolved. This CDR3 spans 11 amino acids. The V end was cut by 4 bases, the J end by 3 bases, with 5 bases between. Germline V lookup: CDR1 SGHDT, CDR2 YYEEEE. CDR3 sequence reads: CASSRGYEQYF. DNA of the CDR3: TGTGCCAGCAGCCGAGGCTACGAGCAGTACTTC.

A few counts support this clone. The rearrangement links TRBV6-5 to TRBJ2-7; TRBD2 matches at 9 bases. The CDR3 is 16 amino acids. Germline CDR1 is MNHEY and CDR2 is SVGAGI. Unmatched junction bases numbered 8, after V lost 4 bases and J lost 1 base. The CDR3 DNA is TGTGCCAGCAGTTCCTCTGCTAGCGGGGTATCCTACGAGCAGTACTTC. Translated: CASSSSASGVSYEQYF.

A few counts support this clone. The V gene is TRBV4-3, the J gene TRBJ2-1; D is uncertain. Germline assignment: CDR1 LGHNA and CDR2 YSLEER. The CDR3 consists of 15 residues. Trimming took 2 bases from V and 1 from J, leaving 9 bases between them. The CDR3 loop reads CASSQLPDSYNEQFF. DNA for the CDR3: TGCGCCAGCAGCCAACTCCCAGATTCCTACAATGAGCAGTTCTTC.

The chain is built from TRBV9 and TRBJ1-1; D unclear. Germline-derived CDR1 and CDR2 are SGDLS and YYNGEE. Trimming stripped 0 bases from V and 0 bases from J, with 6 bases between. The CDR3 is 14 amino acids. CDR3 loop: CASSVDYLNTEAFF. DNA of the CDR3: TGTGCCAGCAGCGTAGATTACTTGAACACTGAAGCTTTCTTT.

This clone was counted a few times. V usage is TRBV19 and J usage is TRBJ2-6; TRBD1 matches at 9 bases. Germline CDR1 and CDR2: LNHDA and SQIVND (reference sequence). Trimming removed 3 bases from V and 1 base from J; junction bases left unmatched: 4. The CDR3 is made up of 17 amino acids. The CDR3, as DNA: TGTGCCAGTAGTATTGGGGACAGGGTGTCTGGGGCCAACGTCCTGACTTTC. As protein: CASSIGDRVSGANVLTF. The full variable domain, completed using reference TRBV19 and TRBJ2-6, is DGGITQSPKYLFRKEGQNVTLSCEQNLNHDAMYWYRQDPGQGLRLIYYSQIVNDFQKGDIAEGYSVSREKKESFPLTVTSAQKNPTAFYLCASSIGDRVSGANVLTFGAGSRLTVL.

This clone has a handful of counts. Other DNA variants within this sample encode the same CDR3. The chain links TRBV9 to TRBJ2-5; D not resolved. Germline loops: CDR1 SGDLS, CDR2 YYNGEE. The CDR3 sequence is 13 residues long. The V gene lost 0 bases and the J gene lost 5 bases, with 8 bases spanning the gap. The CDR3: CASSVGVKETQYF. In DNA form, the CDR3 reads TGTGCCAGCAGCGTAGGAGTGAAGGAGACCCAGTACTTC.

This clone came up a few times. CDR3 protein: CASSPNSATDTQYF. DNA for the CDR3: TGTGCCAGCTCACCAAATAGCGCCACAGATACGCAGTATTTT. The genes are TRBV18 and TRBJ2-3; maybe TRBD2 (5 bases). The CDR3 has 14 residues. With 2 bases removed from V and 2 bases from J, the gap between germline ends came to 8 bases. CDR1 is KGHSH and CDR2 is LQKENI in the germline V gene.

The chain links TRBV20-1 to TRBJ2-2; D is perhaps TRBD1 (6 bases). Germline CDR1 is DFQATT and CDR2 is SNEGSKA (reference sequence). The V end was cut by 6 bases, the J end by 7 bases, with 9 bases between. The CDR3 runs 11 residues. CDR3: CSARTVGELFF. CDR3 nucleotide sequence: TGCAGTGCGCGGACAGTCGGGGAGCTGTTTTTT.

This chain joins TRBV4-3 and TRBJ2-1; TRBD2 aligns across 13 bases. The CDR3 consists of 21 residues. Losses at the gene ends were 0 bases for V and 2 bases for J; bases not matched to a gene: 13. Germline assignment: CDR1 LGHNA and CDR2 YSLEER. CDR3 protein: CASSQEFPPGLAGTPYNEQFF. The CDR3 nucleotides read TGCGCCAGCAGCCAAGAGTTTCCTCCGGGACTAGCGGGAACCCCCTACAATGAGCAGTTCTTC.

This clone came up a few times. CDR3 sequence: CASTEPGQAGELFF. DNA for the CDR3: TGCGCCAGCACCGAGCCCGGACAGGCAGGGGAGCTGTTTTTT. The rearrangement links TRBV5-1 to TRBJ2-2, with 7 bases that match TRBD1. The V gene's germline CDR1 is SGHRS and CDR2 YFSETQ. This CDR3 region has 14 residues. J was trimmed by 8 bases and V by 6 bases; bases with no gene match: 10.

This clone was counted a few times. The V gene is TRBV28, the J gene TRBJ2-1; TRBD1 aligns across 9 bases. Germline CDR1 is MDHEN and CDR2 is SYDVKM. Trimming at V came to 5 bases and at J to 7 bases, leaving 9 bases not matched to a gene. The CDR3 loop spans 15 amino acids. CDR3 in DNA: TGTGCCAGCAGTCTACCCGGGACAGGGAGGAATGAGCAGTTCTTC. It specifies CASSLPGTGRNEQFF.